These 18 T cell receptor beta chains came from one sample sequenced in a study of blood T cell repertoires in COVID-19 (dated by TCRdb to 2018 to 2021). The library was produced with the immunoSEQ multiplex PCR assay. The table comes from immuneACCESS by way of TCRdb, which keeps in-frame sequences with V and J called. Part of the clones is missing from these tables; in studies checked, under half for an unresolved V gene and the rest for unknown reasons. The sample has 410,000 or so clones on record, over 75% of them singletons. Clones ranked in the top ten supply about 1.4% of the sample. Sequencing was done on a sample of peripheral blood. All receptors derive from a woman aged 40-49 years with COVID-19, enrolled during active disease.

The chain combines TRBV6-5 with TRBJ2-1; 11 bases fit TRBD2. Germline V gives CDR1 MNHEY, CDR2 SVGAGI. The CDR3 sequence is 15 residues long. Losses at the gene ends were 6 bases for V and 7 bases for J; bases not matched to a gene: 8. CDR3 loop: CASRPTSGGLNEQFF. DNA of the CDR3: TGTGCCAGCAGGCCCACTAGCGGGGGCCTGAATGAGCAGTTCTTC.

This rearrangement joins TRBV7-2 to TRBJ1-5, with 8 bases identical to TRBD1. The CDR3 length is 14 residues. In germline, CDR1 is SGHTA, CDR2 FQGNSA. Trimming removed 5 bases from V and 4 bases from J; junction bases left unmatched: 4. CDR3 sequence reads: CASSTRQGNQPQHF. CDR3 in DNA: TGTGCCAGCAGCACAAGACAGGGGAATCAGCCCCAGCATTTT.

As for this clone: The same CDR3 can be traced to other DNA sequences in this sample. This chain connects TRBV4-1 to TRBJ1-1; D call uncertain. CDR1 and CDR2 from the germline V gene are MGHRA and YSYEKL. The V and J ends lost 0 bases and 1 base respectively, with 9 bases between them. The CDR3 totals 15 residues. CDR3 amino acids: CASSQEGGWNTEAFF. The DNA of the CDR3 is TGCGCCAGCAGCCAAGAAGGCGGATGGAACACTGAAGCTTTCTTT.

This clone was counted between two and nine times. The chain couples TRBV28 to TRBJ1-3; the match to TRBD1 covers 11 bases. CDR3 size: 14 residues. The V gene's germline CDR1 is MDHEN and CDR2 SYDVKM. V trimming: 5 bases; J trimming: 5 bases; junction bases outside the gene matches: 2. The CDR3 nucleotides are TGTGCCAGCAGTAGGACAGGGGGCCGAAACACCATATATTTT. Translation: CASSRTGGRNTIYF.

This chain connects TRBV7-2 to TRBJ2-7, with 7 bases identical to TRBD1. Germline CDR1 is SGHTA and CDR2 is FQGNSA. The CDR3 spans 15 residues. J gave up 0 bases and V 6 bases, and 8 bases lay outside the gene matches. CDR3 residues: CASRSTGVLSYEQYF. CDR3 in DNA: TGTGCCAGCAGAAGTACAGGGGTTCTCTCCTACGAGCAGTACTTC.

The chain carries TRBV5-1 and TRBJ2-1, with TRBD2 identical over 9 bases. Germline assignment: CDR1 SGHRS and CDR2 YFSETQ. The CDR3 covers 16 residues. V lost 4 bases, J lost 7 bases, and 12 bases stayed unmatched. This CDR3 reads CASSASAGGGWNEQFF. The CDR3 nucleotides read TGCGCCAGCAGCGCCTCAGCGGGAGGCGGTTGGAATGAGCAGTTCTTC.

The chain is built from TRBV27 and TRBJ1-1; TRBD1 matches at 7 bases. The V gene end was trimmed by 6 bases and the J gene end by 1 base; junction bases not matched to a gene: 8. Germline V gives CDR1 MNHEY, CDR2 SMNVEV (reference sequence). The CDR3 runs to 15 residues. CDR3 coding DNA: TGTGCCAGCAGCCTAAGGGGGCCATCGAACACTGAAGCTTTCTTT. Translated: CASSLRGPSNTEAFF.

The CDR3 DNA follows: TGTGCCAGCAGCTCGCTCCGCAGCTCTGGAAACACCATATATTTT. This encodes CASSSLRSSGNTIYF. The chain carries TRBV7-6 and TRBJ1-3; no reliable D call. Trimming cost V 4 bases and J 0 bases, with 10 bases left between them. The length of the CDR3 is 15 residues. Germline CDR1 and CDR2: SGHVS and FNYEAQ.

The chain recombines TRBV29-1 with TRBJ2-1; 10 bases map to TRBD2. Unmatched junction bases numbered 7, after V lost 4 bases and J lost 7 bases. The CDR3 has 14 amino acids. The germline gives CDR1 SQVTM, CDR2 ANQGSEA. CDR3 DNA sequence: TGCAGCGTTGGGAAGCGGGAGGGCTCAAATGAGCAGTTCTTC. Its protein product is CSVGKREGSNEQFF.

This clone was seen only once. The chain is built from TRBV19 and TRBJ1-5; D not resolved. The CDR3 is made up of 12 amino acids. V lost 5 bases to trimming and J lost 7 bases, with 9 bases between them. Germline V gives CDR1 LNHDA, CDR2 SQIVND (reference sequence). CDR3 DNA: TGTGCCAGTAGTCTGCGGGGACAGCCCCAGCATTTT. The encoded protein is CASSLRGQPQHF.

J is TRBJ2-3 and V is TRBV27; 7 bases are a match to TRBD2. Trimming removed 2 bases from V and 4 bases from J; junction bases left unmatched: 9. Germline V CDR1 and CDR2: MNHEY, SMNVEV (reference sequence). This CDR3 region has 16 residues. For the CDR3, the DNA is TGTGCCAGCAGTTTACGGGGGGTAAGGAGCGCAGATACGCAGTATTTT. This codes for CASSLRGVRSADTQYF.

V usage is TRBV6-6 and J usage is TRBJ1-1; D is unclear. In germline, CDR1 is MNHNY, CDR2 SVGAGI (reference sequence). Trimming took off 2 bases at V and 3 bases at J, with 7 bases between the two ends. This CDR3 spans 13 amino acids. CDR3: CASSYGRDTEAFF. DNA for the CDR3: TGTGCCAGCAGTTACGGGCGGGACACTGAAGCTTTCTTT.

V and J are TRBV5-1 and TRBJ2-2; TRBD1 matches at 8 bases. The CDR3 has 18 amino acids. V lost 1 base, J lost 1 base, and 9 bases stayed unmatched. Germline V gene lookup returns CDR1 SGHRS and CDR2 YFSETQ. CDR3 residues: CASSLRSDRGWNTGELFF. For the CDR3, the DNA is TGCGCCAGCAGCTTGAGGTCCGACAGGGGTTGGAACACCGGGGAGCTGTTTTTT.

The chain recombines TRBV9 with TRBJ2-6, with D tentatively TRBD2 (5 bases). In germline, CDR1 is SGDLS, CDR2 YYNGEE. V was shortened by 6 bases and J by 4 bases, with 17 bases between the two germline ends. The CDR3 has 16 amino acids. CDR3 sequence reads: CASTTLTGTGANVLTF. The CDR3 nucleotides read TGTGCCAGCACCACGCTAACGGGAACGGGGGCCAACGTCCTGACTTTC. The full variable domain, completed using reference TRBV9 and TRBJ2-6, is DSGVTQTPKHLITATGQRVTLRCSPRSGDLSVYWYQQSLDQGLQFLIQYYNGEERAKGNILERFSAQQFPDLHSELNLSSLELGDSALYFCASTTLTGTGANVLTFGAGSRLTVL.

The chain employs TRBV19 and TRBJ1-2, with TRBD1 identical over 7 bases. The V and J ends lost 5 bases and 7 bases, in that order; junction bases with no gene match: 16. The CDR3 contains 16 residues. CDR1 is LNHDA and CDR2 is SQIVND in the germline V gene (reference sequence). Here the CDR3 reads CASSDVTGWAASGYTF. CDR3 bases: TGTGCCAGTAGTGACGTGACAGGGTGGGCTGCGAGTGGCTACACCTTC. The whole variable domain, filled in from reference TRBV19 and TRBJ1-2, reads DGGITQSPKYLFRKEGQNVTLSCEQNLNHDAMYWYRQDPGQGLRLIYYSQIVNDFQKGDIAEGYSVSREKKESFPLTVTSAQKNPTAFYLCASSDVTGWAASGYTFGSGTRLTVV.

The chain carries TRBV5-4 and TRBJ1-6; D gene ambiguous. CDR3 length: 13 residues. CDR1 and CDR2 from the germline V gene are SGHNT and YYREEE (reference sequence). Trimming took off 0 bases at V and 6 bases at J, with 4 bases between the two ends. CDR3 nucleotides: TGTGCCAGCAGCTTGGAACTTAATTCACCCCTCCACTTT. Translating gives CASSLELNSPLHF.

The chain employs TRBV7-9 and TRBJ1-1, with unresolved D. The CDR3 totals 14 residues. Germline CDR1 reads SEHNR; CDR2 reads FQNEAQ (reference sequence). V gave up 1 base and J gave up 3 bases, with 9 bases separating them. The CDR3 DNA reads TGTGCCAGCAGCTTAGTTAGTTCCGACACTGAAGCTTTCTTT. This gives the protein CASSLVSSDTEAFF. The full variable domain, in which reference TRBV7-9 and TRBJ1-1 provide the parts outside the CDR3, is DTGVSQNPRHKITKRGQNVTFRCDPISEHNRLYWYRQTLGQGPEFLTYFQNEAQLEKSRLLSDRFSAERPKGSFSTLEIQRTEQGDSAMYLCASSLVSSDTEAFFGQGTRLTVV.

The chain has TRBV5-1 and TRBJ1-3; tentative D call: TRBD1 (5 bases). Germline-derived CDR1 and CDR2 are SGHRS and YFSETQ. V lost 4 bases, J lost 0 bases, and 14 bases lay in between. The CDR3 spans 16 residues. The CDR3 nucleotides are TGCGCCAGCAGCCAGACCGGGGGGTCCTCTGGAAACACCATATATTTT. Its translation is CASSQTGGSSGNTIYF.